What follows is one T cell receptor beta chain and its context. The data belong to a study of blood T cell repertoires in COVID-19. Overall study context: Samples of COVID-19 (acute and convalescent) were obtained from the United States, Italy and Spain. Sample material is recorded as cDNA or gDNA derived from T cells, B-cell-depleted T cells, or PBMCs.

The authors' processing: Estimates of nucleated cell counts were drawn from the amplification of reference gene primers. Here immunoSEQ multiplex PCR was the method, and the copy in TCRdb shows in-frame clones only, minus some. The D gene and trimming were derived from the DNA, and the V and J assignments and clone size from that table. The sample yields around 100,000 clones, approximately 87% seen once. The CDR3 has 15 residues. CDR1 and CDR2 (germline): LGHDT, YNNKEL (reference sequence). Trimming took off 6 bases at V and 9 bases at J, with 24 bases between the two ends. The V gene is TRBV3-1 (or the pseudogene TRBV3-2), the J gene TRBJ2-7; perhaps TRBD2 as D (6 bases). The TCR was taken from a woman aged 25 to 39 with acute or convalescent COVID-19. The sequenced sample was peripheral blood. CDR3 sequence (DNA): TGTGCCAGCAGTCCACAAGTAGGTTCACCGGGAGTGCAGTACTTC. This codes for CASSPQVGSPGVQYF.